This T cell receptor beta chain is from a study of a mutant IDH1 vaccine in newly diagnosed glioma. Across the whole study: Patients were started on vaccination 4-6 weeks after radiotherapy alone, or with temozolomide cycles. Former treatment meant radiotherapy, temozolomide, or both; the majority had gotten both. Study-level points and caveats: Of all patients, about 94% showed vaccine-induced immune responses.

This clone was seen more than once but under ten times. The antigen is undetermined. Time point noted: week 23, last vaccination. In the vaccine, a single dose held 300 ug of the mutant IDH1 20-mer peptide, along with topical imiquimod. Astrocytomas found in donors were new, WHO grade 3 or 4, IDH1-mutant and ATRX-lost. Sequencing used immunoSEQ multiplex PCR; TCRdb keeps in-frame clones, though not all of them. The table shows more than 20,000 clones, with roughly 78% occurring only once. Looked up from germline, CDR1 is SGHTA and CDR2 is FQGNSA. This CDR3 has 14 amino acids. V trimming: 4 bases; J trimming: 5 bases; junction bases outside the gene matches: 5.

The chain links TRBV7-2 to TRBJ1-5, with TRBD1 matching over 7 bases. Source: PBMCs, taken from a glioma patient whose treatment included an IDH1 peptide vaccine. The origin of this receptor is a man aged 25 to 45 with glioma. Here the CDR3 reads CASSWRQGDQPQHF. In DNA, the CDR3 is TGTGCCAGCAGCTGGCGACAGGGAGATCAGCCCCAGCATTTT.